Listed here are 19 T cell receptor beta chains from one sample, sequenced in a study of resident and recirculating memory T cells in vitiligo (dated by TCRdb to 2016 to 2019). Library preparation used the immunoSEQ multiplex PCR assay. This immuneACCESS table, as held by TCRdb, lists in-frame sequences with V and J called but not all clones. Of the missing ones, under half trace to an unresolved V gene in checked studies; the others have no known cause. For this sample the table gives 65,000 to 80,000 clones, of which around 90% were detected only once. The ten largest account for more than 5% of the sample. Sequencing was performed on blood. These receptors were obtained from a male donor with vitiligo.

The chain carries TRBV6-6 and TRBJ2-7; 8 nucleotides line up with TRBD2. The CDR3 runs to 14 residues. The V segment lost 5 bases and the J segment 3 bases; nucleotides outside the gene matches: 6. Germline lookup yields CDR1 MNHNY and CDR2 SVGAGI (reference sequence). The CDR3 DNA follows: TGTGCCAGCAGTCTGACTAGCGTCGGCTACGAGCAGTACTTC. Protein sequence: CASSLTSVGYEQYF.

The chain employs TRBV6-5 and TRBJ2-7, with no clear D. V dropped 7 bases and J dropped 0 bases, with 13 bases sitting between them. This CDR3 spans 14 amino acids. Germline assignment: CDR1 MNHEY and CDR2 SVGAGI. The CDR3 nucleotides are TGTGCCAGCACCTCAGCGCAAAGCTCCTACGAGCAGTACTTC. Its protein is CASTSAQSSYEQYF.

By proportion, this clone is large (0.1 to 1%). In DNA form, the CDR3 reads TGTGCCAGCAGCCTACAGGGGGCAACTAATGAAAAACTGTTTTTT. Translated: CASSLQGATNEKLFF. V is TRBV13 and J is TRBJ1-4; 8 bases fit TRBD1. J was trimmed by 0 bases and V by 5 bases; bases with no gene match: 2. The CDR3 is 15 amino acids. Germline loops: CDR1 PRHDT, CDR2 FYEKMQ (reference sequence).

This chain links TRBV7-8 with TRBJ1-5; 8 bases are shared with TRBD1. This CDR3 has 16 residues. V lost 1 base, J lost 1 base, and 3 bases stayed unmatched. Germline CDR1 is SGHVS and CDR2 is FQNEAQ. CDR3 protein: CASSLVSGGSNQPQHF. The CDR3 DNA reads TGTGCCAGCAGCTTAGTGTCAGGGGGCAGCAATCAGCCCCAGCATTTT.

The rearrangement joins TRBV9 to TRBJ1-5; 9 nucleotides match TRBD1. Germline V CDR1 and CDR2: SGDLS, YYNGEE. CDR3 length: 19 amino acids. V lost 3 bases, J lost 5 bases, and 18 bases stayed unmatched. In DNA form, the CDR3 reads TGTGCCAGCAGCGCCGGTCCCACCAAAGGGGACAGGGACGATCAGCCCCAGCATTTT. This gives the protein CASSAGPTKGDRDDQPQHF.

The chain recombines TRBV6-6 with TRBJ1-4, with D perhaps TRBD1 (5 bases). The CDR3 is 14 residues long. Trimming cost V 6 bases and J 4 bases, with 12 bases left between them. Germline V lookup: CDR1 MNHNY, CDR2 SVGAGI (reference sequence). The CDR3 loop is CASSQGVGNEKLFF. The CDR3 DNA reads TGTGCCAGCAGCCAGGGTGTCGGTAATGAAAAACTGTTTTTT.

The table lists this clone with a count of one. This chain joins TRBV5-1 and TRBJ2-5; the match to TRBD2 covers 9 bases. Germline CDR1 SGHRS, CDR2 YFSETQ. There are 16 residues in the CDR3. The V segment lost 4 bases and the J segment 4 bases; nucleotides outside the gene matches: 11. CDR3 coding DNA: TGCGCCAGCAGCCTGGGTAGCGGGAGAGGGGTAGAGACCCAGTACTTC. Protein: CASSLGSGRGVETQYF.

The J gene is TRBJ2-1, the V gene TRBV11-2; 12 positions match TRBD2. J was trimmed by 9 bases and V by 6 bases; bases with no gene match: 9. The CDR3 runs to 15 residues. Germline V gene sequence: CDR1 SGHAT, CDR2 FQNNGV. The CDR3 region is CASRGMGLAGSEQFF. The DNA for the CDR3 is TGTGCCAGCAGGGGCATGGGACTAGCGGGTAGTGAGCAGTTCTTC.

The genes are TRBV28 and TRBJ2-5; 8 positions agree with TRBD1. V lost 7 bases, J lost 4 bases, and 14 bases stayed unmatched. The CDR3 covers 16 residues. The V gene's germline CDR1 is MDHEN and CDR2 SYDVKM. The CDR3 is CASISPGDRRGETQYF. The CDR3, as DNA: TGTGCCAGCATCTCCCCTGGGGACAGGAGGGGAGAGACCCAGTACTTC.

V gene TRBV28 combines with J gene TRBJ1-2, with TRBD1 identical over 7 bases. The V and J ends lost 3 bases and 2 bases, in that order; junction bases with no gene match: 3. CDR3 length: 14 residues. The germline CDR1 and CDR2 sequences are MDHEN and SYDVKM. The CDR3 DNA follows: TGTGCCAGCAGTTTGGGCAGGGGGAACTATGGCTACACCTTC. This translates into CASSLGRGNYGYTF.

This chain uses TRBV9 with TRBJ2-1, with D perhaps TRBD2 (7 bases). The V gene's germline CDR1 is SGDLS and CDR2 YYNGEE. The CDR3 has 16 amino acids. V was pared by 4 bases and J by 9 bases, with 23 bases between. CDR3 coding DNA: TGTGCCAGCAGCCCCCCCAGGCCGGGGGGCCAATGTGAGCAGTTCTTC. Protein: CASSPPRPGGQCEQFF.

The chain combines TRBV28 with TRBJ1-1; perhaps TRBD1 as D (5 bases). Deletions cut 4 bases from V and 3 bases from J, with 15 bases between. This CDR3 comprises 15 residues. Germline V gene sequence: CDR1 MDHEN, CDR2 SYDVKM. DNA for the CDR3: TGTGCCAGCAGTTCACCGACAGCCATGGACACTGAAGCTTTCTTT. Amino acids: CASSSPTAMDTEAFF.

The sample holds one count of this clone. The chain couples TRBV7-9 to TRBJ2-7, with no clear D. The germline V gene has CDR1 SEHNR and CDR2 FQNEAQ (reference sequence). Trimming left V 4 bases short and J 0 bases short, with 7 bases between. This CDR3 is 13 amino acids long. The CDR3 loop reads CASSYAVSYEQYF. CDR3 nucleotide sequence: TGTGCCAGCAGCTACGCAGTCTCCTACGAGCAGTACTTC.

The CDR3 DNA reads as TGTGCCAGCTCTCACTTACGAGGCCACGAGCAGTACTTC. It codes for CASSHLRGHEQYF. The chain joins TRBV6-1 to TRBJ2-7; D ambiguous. The CDR3 sequence is 13 residues long. The V end lost 8 bases, the J end lost 5 bases, and 16 bases lay between the germline ends. CDR1 MNHNS and CDR2 SASEGT come from the germline V gene.

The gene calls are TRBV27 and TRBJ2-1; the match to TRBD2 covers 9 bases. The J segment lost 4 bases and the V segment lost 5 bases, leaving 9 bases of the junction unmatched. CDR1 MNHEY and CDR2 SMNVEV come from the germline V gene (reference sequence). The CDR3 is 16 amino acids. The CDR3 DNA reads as TGTGCCAGCAGTCCCACGACTAGCGGAGCTTACAATGAGCAGTTCTTC. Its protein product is CASSPTTSGAYNEQFF.

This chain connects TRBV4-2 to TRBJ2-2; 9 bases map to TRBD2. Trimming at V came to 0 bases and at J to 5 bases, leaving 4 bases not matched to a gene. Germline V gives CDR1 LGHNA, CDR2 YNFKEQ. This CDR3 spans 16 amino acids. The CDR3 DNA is TGTGCCAGCAGCCAAGATTTCGCGGGAGGGACCGGGGAGCTGTTTTTT. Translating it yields CASSQDFAGGTGELFF.

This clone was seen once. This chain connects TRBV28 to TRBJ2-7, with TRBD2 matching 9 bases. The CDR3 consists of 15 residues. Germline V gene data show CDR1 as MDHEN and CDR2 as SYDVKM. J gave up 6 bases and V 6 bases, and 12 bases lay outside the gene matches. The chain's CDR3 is CASRIAGEGYGEQYF. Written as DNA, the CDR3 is TGTGCCAGCAGGATAGCGGGAGAGGGGTACGGCGAGCAGTACTTC.

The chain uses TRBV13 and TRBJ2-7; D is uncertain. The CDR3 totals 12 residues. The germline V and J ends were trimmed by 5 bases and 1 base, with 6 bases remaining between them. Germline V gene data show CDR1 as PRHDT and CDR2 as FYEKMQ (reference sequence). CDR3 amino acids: CASSLGSYEQYF. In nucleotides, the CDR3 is TGTGCCAGCAGCCTCGGTTCCTACGAGCAGTACTTC.

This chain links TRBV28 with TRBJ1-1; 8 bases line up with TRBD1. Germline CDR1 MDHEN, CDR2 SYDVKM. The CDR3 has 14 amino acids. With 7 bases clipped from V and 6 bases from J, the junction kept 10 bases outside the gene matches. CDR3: CASNLDRERAEAFF. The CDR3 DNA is TGTGCCAGCAATCTGGACAGGGAGAGGGCTGAAGCTTTCTTT.